This T cell receptor (beta chain) was captured in a study of cytomegalovirus exposure and HLA in healthy donors. Germline V gene data show CDR1 as SSHAT and CDR2 as FNYEAQ (reference sequence). The CDR3 is made up of 14 amino acids. PCR was performed using 60 Vbeta and 13 Jbeta primers. Data came from immunoSEQ multiplex PCR; TCRdb stores just in-frame clones and leaves some out. The listing contains some 51,000 clones. The sample was PBMCs. The rearrangement links TRBV7-7 to TRBJ2-2; D perhaps matches TRBD2 (5 bases). The receptor was isolated from a man aged 35 to 55 in good health and CMV-seropositive. In DNA, the CDR3 is TGTGCTAGTAAGCACACGGGGAGCACCGGGGAGCTGTTTTTT. Amino acid sequence: CASKHTGSTGELFF.